These 8 T cell receptor beta chains came from one sample sequenced in a study of cytomegalovirus exposure and HLA in healthy donors. Vbeta (60) and Jbeta (13) primers were used in the PCR. Produced via immunoSEQ multiplex PCR; TCRdb's table is partial and in-frame only. The repertoire includes under 100,000 clones, about four fifths of them detected once, and 5.5% to 7% sits in the top ten. The sample taken for sequencing was PBMCs. These receptors came from a man between 18 and 35 years old in good health and CMV-seropositive.

In regard to this clone: Other DNA sequences from this sample encode an identical CDR3 as well. The CDR3 loop is CSARAGQPQHF. In nucleotides, the CDR3 is TGCAGTGCTAGAGCGGGGCAGCCCCAGCATTTT. The J gene is TRBJ1-5, the V gene TRBV20-1; D is ambiguous. The germline gives CDR1 DFQATT, CDR2 SNEGSKA (reference sequence). Trimming cost V 1 base and J 7 bases, with 5 bases left between them. The length of the CDR3 is 11 residues.

The chain uses TRBV6-1 and TRBJ1-2; D not certain. CDR3 length: 13 amino acids. V gave up 4 bases and J gave up 5 bases, with 11 bases separating them. Looked up from germline, CDR1 is MNHNS and CDR2 is SASEGT. The CDR3 spells CASSALGGYGYTF. The CDR3 coding sequence is TGTGCCAGCAGTGCCCTAGGTGGTTATGGCTACACCTTC.

The chain joins TRBV10-2 to TRBJ2-7; a weak D match, TRBD2 (5 bases). With 7 bases removed from V and 0 bases from J, the gap between germline ends came to 13 bases. The length of the CDR3 is 14 residues. The germline gives CDR1 WSHSY, CDR2 SAAADI. The CDR3 loop reads CASTLLGASYEQYF. For the CDR3, the DNA is TGCGCCAGCACCCTCCTGGGAGCCTCCTACGAGCAGTACTTC.

The count of this clone is one. The V call is TRBV28, the J call TRBJ2-2; D uncertain. Trimming pared 3 bases from V and 6 bases from J, leaving 8 bases between. Germline CDR1 MDHEN, CDR2 SYDVKM. This CDR3 spans 13 amino acids. The CDR3 here is CASSFPESGELFF. Here the CDR3 DNA reads TGTGCCAGCAGTTTTCCTGAGTCCGGGGAGCTGTTTTTT.

The genes are TRBV4-1 and TRBJ1-1; 8 bases map to TRBD1. In germline, CDR1 is MGHRA, CDR2 YSYEKL. The CDR3 runs to 14 residues. V lost 1 base and J lost 4; bases outside the gene matches: 2. The CDR3 loop reads CASSQVTGGTEAFF. The CDR3 DNA reads TGCGCCAGCAGCCAAGTAACAGGGGGCACTGAAGCTTTCTTT.

The chain joins TRBV10-1 to TRBJ2-7, with a weak D call TRBD1 (6 bases). This CDR3 region has 14 residues. Trimming pared 0 bases from V and 3 bases from J, leaving 9 bases between. Germline V gene sequence: CDR1 WNHNN, CDR2 SYGVQD (reference sequence). The CDR3 DNA reads as TGCGCCAGCAGTGAGTCTTTAGGGGGCTACGAGCAGTACTTC. This codes for CASSESLGGYEQYF.

This clone was seen just once. V is TRBV5-1 and J is TRBJ2-5, with a possible D match to TRBD2 (6 bases). The CDR3 has 14 residues. Trimming cost V 2 bases and J 3 bases, with 11 bases left between them. CDR1 is SGHRS, CDR2 YFSETQ, per germline. This CDR3 is CASSLGGIKETQYF. For the CDR3, the DNA is TGCGCCAGCAGCTTAGGCGGGATAAAAGAGACCCAGTACTTC. Supplemented by reference TRBV5-1 and TRBJ2-5, the full variable domain reads KAGVTQTPRYLIKTRGQQVTLSCSPISGHRSVSWYQQTPGQGLQFLFEYFSETQRNKGNFPGRFSGRQFSNSRSEMNVSTLELGDSALYLCASSLGGIKETQYFGPGTRLLVL.

CDR3 sequence reads: CASSELHRTGPAQGTQYF. The CDR3 region has the DNA TGCGCCAGCAGTGAGTTGCACAGGACAGGACCAGCACAGGGGACGCAGTATTTT. V gene TRBV10-2 combines with J gene TRBJ2-3; TRBD1 agrees at 7 bases. After removal of 1 base from V and 9 bases from J, the junction contained 19 bases not matched to a gene. The germline V gene has CDR1 WSHSY and CDR2 SAAADI. The CDR3 sequence is 18 residues long.